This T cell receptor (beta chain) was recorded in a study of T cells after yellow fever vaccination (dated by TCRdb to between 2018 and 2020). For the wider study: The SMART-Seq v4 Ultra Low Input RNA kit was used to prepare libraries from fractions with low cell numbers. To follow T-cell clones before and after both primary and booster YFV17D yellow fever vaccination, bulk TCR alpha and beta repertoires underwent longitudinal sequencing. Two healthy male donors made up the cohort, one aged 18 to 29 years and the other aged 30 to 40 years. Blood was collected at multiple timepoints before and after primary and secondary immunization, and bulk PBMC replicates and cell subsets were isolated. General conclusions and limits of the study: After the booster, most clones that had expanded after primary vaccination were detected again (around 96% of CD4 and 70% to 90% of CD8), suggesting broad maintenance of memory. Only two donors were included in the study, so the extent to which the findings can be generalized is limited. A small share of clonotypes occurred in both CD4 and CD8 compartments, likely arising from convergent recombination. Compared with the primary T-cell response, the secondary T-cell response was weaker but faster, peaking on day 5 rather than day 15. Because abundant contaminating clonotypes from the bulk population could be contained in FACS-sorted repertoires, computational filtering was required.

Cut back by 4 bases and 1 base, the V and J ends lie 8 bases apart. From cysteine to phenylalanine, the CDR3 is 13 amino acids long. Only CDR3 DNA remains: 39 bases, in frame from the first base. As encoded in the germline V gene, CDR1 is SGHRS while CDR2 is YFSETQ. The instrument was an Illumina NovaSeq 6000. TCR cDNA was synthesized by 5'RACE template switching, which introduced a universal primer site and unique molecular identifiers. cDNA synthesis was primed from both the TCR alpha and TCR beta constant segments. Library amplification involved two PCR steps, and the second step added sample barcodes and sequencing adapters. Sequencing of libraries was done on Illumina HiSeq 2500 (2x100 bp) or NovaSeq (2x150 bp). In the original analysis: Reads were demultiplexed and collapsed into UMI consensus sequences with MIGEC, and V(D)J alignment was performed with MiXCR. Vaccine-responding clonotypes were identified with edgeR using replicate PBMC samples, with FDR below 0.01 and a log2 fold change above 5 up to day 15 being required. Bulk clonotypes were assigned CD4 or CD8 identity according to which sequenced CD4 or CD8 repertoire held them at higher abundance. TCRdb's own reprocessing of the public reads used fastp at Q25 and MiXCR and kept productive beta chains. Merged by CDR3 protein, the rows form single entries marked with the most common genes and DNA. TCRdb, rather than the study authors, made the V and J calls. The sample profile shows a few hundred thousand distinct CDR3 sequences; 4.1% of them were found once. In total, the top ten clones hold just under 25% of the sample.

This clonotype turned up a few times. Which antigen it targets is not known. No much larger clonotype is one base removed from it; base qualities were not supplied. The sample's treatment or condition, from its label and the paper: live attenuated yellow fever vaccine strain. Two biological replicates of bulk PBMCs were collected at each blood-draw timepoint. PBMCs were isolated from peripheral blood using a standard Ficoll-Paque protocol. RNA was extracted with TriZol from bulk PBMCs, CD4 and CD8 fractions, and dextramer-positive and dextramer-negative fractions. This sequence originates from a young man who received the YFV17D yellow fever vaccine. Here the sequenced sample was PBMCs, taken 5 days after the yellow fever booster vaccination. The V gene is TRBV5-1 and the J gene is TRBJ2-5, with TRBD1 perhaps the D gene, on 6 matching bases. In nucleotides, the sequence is TGCGCCAGCAGCGGGGACATCCAAGAGACCCAGTACTTC. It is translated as CASSGDIQETQYF.